The 12 T cell receptor beta chains presented below share a single source sample, sequenced in a study of cytomegalovirus exposure and HLA in healthy donors. PCR primers comprised 60 Vbeta and 13 Jbeta primers. Method: immunoSEQ multiplex PCR; TCRdb's copy keeps in-frame clones and lacks some. The sample consists of around 150,000 clones, 73% of them appearing once. Sequencing was carried out using PBMCs. The receptor set was obtained from a human donor in good health.

The rearrangement joins TRBV19 to TRBJ1-2; 8 positions agree with TRBD1. The ends lost 2 bases at V and 7 bases at J; junction bases unmatched: 6. There are 14 residues in the CDR3. The V gene's germline CDR1 is LNHDA and CDR2 SQIVND (reference sequence). The CDR3 reads CASSIQGANGGYTF. CDR3 coding DNA: TGTGCCAGTAGTATACAGGGGGCGAATGGTGGCTACACCTTC.

This clone was recorded a few times. The chain couples TRBV27 to TRBJ1-1; D not certain. The V end was cut by 7 bases, the J end by 1 base, with 4 bases between. Germline-derived CDR1 and CDR2 are MNHEY and SMNVEV (reference sequence). The CDR3 totals 11 residues. The CDR3 region has the DNA TGTGCCAGCAAGAGGAACACTGAAGCTTTCTTT. Residues: CASKRNTEAFF.

In this sample, this clone turned up once. This sequence joins TRBV29-1 and TRBJ2-7; 7 bases are a match to TRBD1. The CDR3 runs to 13 residues. The V and J ends lost 6 bases and 2 bases, in that order; junction bases with no gene match: 7. CDR1 is SQVTM, CDR2 ANQGSEA, per germline. This chain's CDR3 is CSVTQGDPYEQYF. The CDR3 region has the DNA TGCAGCGTAACCCAGGGGGACCCCTACGAGCAGTACTTC.

V usage is TRBV7-2 and J usage is TRBJ2-1; 14 bases agree with TRBD2. The CDR3 has 15 residues. Germline-derived CDR1 and CDR2 are SGHTA and FQGNSA. V was pared by 5 bases and J by 10 bases, with 7 bases of the junction left unmatched. The CDR3 is CASSPTSGRAGEQFF. CDR3 DNA sequence: TGTGCCAGCAGCCCGACTAGCGGGAGGGCCGGGGAGCAGTTCTTC.

The chain couples TRBV7-2 to TRBJ2-3, with 7 bases matching TRBD1. The junction had 5 bases not matched to a gene; V was cut back by 2 bases and J by 3 bases. The V gene's germline CDR1 is SGHTA and CDR2 FQGNSA. The CDR3 is 15 amino acids. Here the CDR3 reads CASSLWAGGTDTQYF. The CDR3 DNA is TGTGCCAGCAGCTTATGGGCAGGGGGAACAGATACGCAGTATTTT.

The V gene is TRBV14, the J gene TRBJ2-3; TRBD2 agrees at 7 bases. Germline V CDR1 and CDR2: SGHDN, FVKESK. The CDR3 is 15 amino acids. Germline trimming cut 1 base from V and 5 bases from J; bases unmatched to any gene: 6. The CDR3 sequence is CASSQGGGGGDTQYF. CDR3 DNA: TGTGCCAGCAGCCAAGGAGGTGGGGGGGGAGATACGCAGTATTTT.

The V gene is TRBV11-3, the J gene TRBJ2-5; 7 nucleotides agree with TRBD2. CDR3 length: 15 amino acids. Germline V gives CDR1 SGHNT, CDR2 YENEEA. V trimming: 1 base; J trimming: 7 bases; junction bases outside the gene matches: 9. The CDR3 protein is CASSLVGGLEGTQYF. The CDR3 bases are TGTGCCAGCAGCTTAGTTGGTGGACTAGAAGGGACCCAGTACTTC.

This clone was seen once. The CDR3 reads CSARDIDEQFF. The CDR3 DNA follows: TGCAGTGCTAGAGATATCGATGAGCAGTTCTTC. The gene calls are TRBV20-1 and TRBJ2-1; D gene ambiguous. There are 11 residues in the CDR3. CDR1 and CDR2 from the germline V gene are DFQATT and SNEGSKA (reference sequence). Trimming pared 0 bases from V and 8 bases from J, leaving 5 bases between.

This clone was counted once. The rearrangement joins TRBV6-5 to TRBJ1-1, with D possibly TRBD1 on 5 matching bases. The germline gives CDR1 MNHEY, CDR2 SVGAGI. The CDR3 is 15 residues long. V lost 0 bases, J lost 3 bases, and 11 bases lay in between. CDR3 residues: CASSYSTGRDTEAFF. The CDR3 DNA sequence: TGTGCCAGCAGTTACTCTACAGGCAGGGACACTGAAGCTTTCTTT.

V and J are TRBV5-1 and TRBJ2-3; 9 bases map to TRBD1. Germline CDR1 SGHRS, CDR2 YFSETQ. V trimming: 6 bases; J trimming: 0 bases; junction bases outside the gene matches: 11. CDR3 size: 17 residues. The CDR3 bases are TGCGCCAGCACCATCGAACACAGGGGGCTCAGCACAGATACGCAGTATTTT. Protein product: CASTIEHRGLSTDTQYF.

The genes are TRBV7-9 and TRBJ2-5; the D gene is possibly TRBD1 (5 bases). The V and J ends lost 7 bases and 3 bases respectively, with 12 bases between them. The germline gives CDR1 SEHNR, CDR2 FQNEAQ (reference sequence). This CDR3 contains 13 residues. Written as DNA, the CDR3 is TGTGCCAGCACCCCCCAGGGAAAAGAGACCCAGTACTTC. It is translated as CASTPQGKETQYF.

The chain uses TRBV27 and TRBJ1-2; D possibly corresponds to TRBD1 (5 bases). Germline V gene data show CDR1 as MNHEY and CDR2 as SMNVEV (reference sequence). Trimming shortened V by 6 bases and J by 4 bases, and 15 bases separated the two germline ends. The CDR3 runs to 14 residues. CDR3 nucleotides: TGTGCCAGCAGCCCCGGGGGGTCGTTCTATGGCTACACCTTC. This encodes CASSPGGSFYGYTF.